A single T cell receptor beta chain is shown here with its context. What this receptor recognizes is not known. No quality values exist for individual bases; no much larger clone is one base distant. Library preparation employed the immunoSEQ multiplex PCR assay. TCRdb holds this immuneACCESS table with in-frame rearrangements only. Some clones are missing; in checked studies, unresolved V genes explain under half, and the rest has no known cause. In this sample the table shows around 100,000 clones, approximately 92% of which occur a single time. 3.3% of the sample comes from the top ten. The sample originates from a study of CD4+ T cells in melanoma (dated by TCRdb to the early 2020s). In terms of the full investigation: Neoantigen-specific CD4+ T cells in human melanoma were what the study investigated.

CDR1 is given as MNHEY and CDR2 as SMNVEV, both from the germline V gene (reference sequence). The CDR3 measures 18 amino acids from cysteine to phenylalanine. Only the CDR3 region is kept as DNA, spanning 54 bases read in frame from base 1. Trimmed from V: 1 base; trimmed from J: 6 bases; junction bases lacking a gene match: 11. The donors were people with melanoma. What the research found in general, with its limitations: Neoantigen-specific CD4+ T cells in melanoma were reported to have a range of differentiation states. Neoantigen-specific CD4+ T cells were reported to be correlated with the function of CD8+ T cells, macrophages and B cells.

This sequence was found in a human donor with melanoma. Sequencing input: peripheral blood. The V and J genes are TRBV27 and TRBJ2-3, with 12 middle bases fitting TRBD2. The bases read TGTGCCAGCAGTTTATTCGCGCTAGCGGGAGGGCTCGTTGATACGCAGTATTTT. This encodes CASSLFALAGGLVDTQYF.